The source of this T cell receptor beta chain is a study of cytomegalovirus exposure and HLA in healthy donors. Study-wide findings and caveats: Cytomegalovirus-associated TCR beta chains were listed, numbering some 170.

The length of the CDR3 is 17 residues. The germline CDR1 and CDR2 sequences are GTSNPN and SVGIG (reference sequence). The V gene lost 0 bases and the J gene lost 13 bases, with 25 bases spanning the gap. The PCR ran on 60 Vbeta and 13 Jbeta primers. Assay: immunoSEQ multiplex PCR; the TCRdb copy retains only in-frame clones and omits some. The table has a few hundred thousand clones, roughly 79% seen once. Worth noting for this clone: Its target is unknown.

Sample: PBMCs. This rearrangement joins TRBV30 to TRBJ1-6; tentative D call: TRBD1 (6 bases). This clonotype was obtained from a man aged 18 to 29 in good health and CMV-seronegative. CDR3 bases: TGTGCCTGGAGTGTACGTTGGGGGCAGGGCCCCTTCTTGCCCCTCCACTTT. Amino acids: CAWSVRWGQGPFLPLHF.